This is a list of T cell receptor beta chains from one sample in a study of blood T cell repertoires in COVID-19. Repertoires were generated with immunoSEQ multiplex PCR, while TCRdb's copy carries only in-frame clones and drops some. The table records some 240,000 clones, 80% to 90% of them present only once. Material: PBMCs or T cells enriched from blood (not recorded which). The receptors here all came from a young man with acute COVID-19. Both conserved end residues are part of each CDR3. Each record gives: clone size, CDR3 length, D gene, J gene, V gene, CDR3 DNA, CDR3 protein. D genes are given only for firm matches. Only some rows state a clone size, as once, few, many or a class for expanded clones.

>-|16|-|TRBJ2-4|TRBV28
TGTGCCAGCAGTCCACAGGGATCGGAACCCAAAAACATTCAGTACTTC
CASSPQGSEPKNIQYF
>-|13|-|TRBJ1-5|TRBV9
TGTGCCAGCAGCCCGGGGGTCAATCAGCCCCAGCATTTT
CASSPGVNQPQHF
>once|14|-|TRBJ1-3|TRBV25-1
TGTGCCAGCAGTGATCAGAACGCAGGAAACACCATATATTTT
CASSDQNAGNTIYF
>-|13|-|TRBJ1-5|TRBV18
TGTGCCAGCTCACCACTGAGGGAACAGCCCCAGCATTTT
CASSPLREQPQHF
>-|13|TRBD1|TRBJ1-1|TRBV6-5
TGTGCCAGCAGCGTGGGACAGTACACTGAAGCTTTCTTT
CASSVGQYTEAFF
>-|16|-|TRBJ2-1|TRBV27
TGTGCCAGCAGAGGGAGAAACAGGGCGGCCTACAATGAGCAGTTCTTC
CASRGRNRAAYNEQFF
>few|16|TRBD2|TRBJ2-1|TRBV7-8
TGTGCCAGCAGCTCCCGGGAGGGTAGCTCCTACAATGAGCAGTTCTTC
CASSSREGSSYNEQFF
>-|12|-|TRBJ1-6|TRBV7-8
TGTGCCAGCAGTGTGGGAGATTCACCCCTCCACTTT
CASSVGDSPLHF
>-|15|TRBD1|TRBJ1-4|TRBV3-1/TRBV3-2
TGTGCCACCAGTGACCACAGGGGTAGGAGTGAAAAACTGTTTTTT
CATSDHRGRSEKLFF
>few|13|TRBD1|TRBJ1-5|TRBV29-1
TGCAGCGTCGGACAGGGGCCCAATCAGCCCCAGCATTTT
CSVGQGPNQPQHF
>once|12|-|TRBJ1-4|TRBV6-5
TGTGCCAGCAGTTACCCTCGGACTGAACTGTTTTTT
CASSYPRTELFF
>-|14|-|TRBJ2-5|TRBV28
TGTGCCAGCATTACAAGCCGGGGCCAAGAGACCCAGTACTTC
CASITSRGQETQYF
>few|15|TRBD1|TRBJ2-4|TRBV25-1
TGTGCCAGCAGGGGGACAGGGGGGTTTGATAACATTCAGTACTTC
CASRGTGGFDNIQYF
>-|17|TRBD1|TRBJ2-1|TRBV4-1
TGCGCCAGCAGCCAACCGAAGGGACAGTTATTCGGAGAGGAGCAGTTCTTC
CASSQPKGQLFGEEQFF
>-|15|-|TRBJ2-3|TRBV19
TGTGCCAGTACTATCGGGCTAGCCGGCACAGATACGCAGTATTTT
CASTIGLAGTDTQYF
>few|16|TRBD1|TRBJ1-5|TRBV5-5
TGTGCCAGCAGCTTTCGGGACAGGGACTACATTCAGCCCCAGCATTTT
CASSFRDRDYIQPQHF
>-|17|-|TRBJ1-2|TRBV29-1
TGCAGCGTTGAGCTTACAGATATTAATTCCCCAAACTATGGCTACACCTTC
CSVELTDINSPNYGYTF
>-|15|-|TRBJ1-1|TRBV9
TGTGCCAGCAGCGTATCGTCAGTCATGAACACTGAAGCTTTCTTT
CASSVSSVMNTEAFF
>-|15|-|TRBJ1-4|TRBV7-2
TGTGCCAGCAGTTACCTAGGTGGAACTAATGAAAAACTGTTTTTT
CASSYLGGTNEKLFF
>-|16|TRBD1|TRBJ1-1|TRBV5-1
TGTGCCAGTTCCCTTACTTTAGGGGGCAAAAGCACTGAAGCTTTCTTT
CASSLTLGGKSTEAFF
>many|13|-|TRBJ1-4|TRBV5-8
TGTGCCAGCAGCTTGAGGGAGAATGAAAAACTGTTTTTT
CASSLRENEKLFF
>-|17|TRBD2|TRBJ2-3|TRBV29-1
TGCAGCGCGGCGGCTAGCGGGAGGGGAGGGTCCACAGATACGCAGTATTTT
CSAAASGRGGSTDTQYF
>-|18|TRBD2|TRBJ2-1|TRBV5-1
TGCGCCAGCAGCTTGGGACTAGCGGGGGACACCTCCTACAATGAGCAGTTCTTC
CASSLGLAGDTSYNEQFF
>once|14|-|TRBJ1-1|TRBV5-1
TGTGCCAGCAGCCCTAATACAGGGAGCACTGAAGCTTTCTTT
CASSPNTGSTEAFF
>-|15|TRBD1|TRBJ1-2|TRBV19
TGTGCCAGTAGTTTGATACAGGGGGCTGACTATGGCTACACCTTC
CASSLIQGADYGYTF
>-|15|-|TRBJ1-1|TRBV4-3
TGCGCCAGCAGCCAGGGGGGGGTAATGAACACTGAAGCTTTCTTT
CASSQGGVMNTEAFF
>-|11|-|TRBJ2-1|TRBV9
TGTGCCAGCAGCGCCGGGGGTGAGCAGTTCTTC
CASSAGGEQFF
>-|15|TRBD1|TRBJ1-2|TRBV5-4
TGTGCCAGCAGCCCGGACAGGGGGAGGGTCTATGGCTACACCTTC
CASSPDRGRVYGYTF
>few|14|-|TRBJ1-1|TRBV3-1/TRBV3-2
TGTGCCAGCAGCCAAGGGGACGGGGGCACTGAAGCTTTCTTT
CASSQGDGGTEAFF
>once|13|-|TRBJ2-5|TRBV19
TGTGCCAGTAGTATTACAGGTCAAGAGACCCAGTACTTC
CASSITGQETQYF
>-|17|-|TRBJ2-1|TRBV27
TGTGCCAGCAGTTTTGGAGACAGGATTCGGCAATACAATGAGCAGTTCTTC
CASSFGDRIRQYNEQFF
>-|14|TRBD1|TRBJ1-2|TRBV7-9
TGTGCCAGCAGCAGGGACAGGGCCGCGTTCGGCTACACCTTC
CASSRDRAAFGYTF
>-|13|-|TRBJ1-5|TRBV5-8
TGTGCCAGCAGCTTGCGGGTCACCCAGCCCCAGCATTTT
CASSLRVTQPQHF
>-|12|-|TRBJ1-2|TRBV19
TGTGCCAGTAGTAAACAGGAAATTGGCTACACCTTC
CASSKQEIGYTF
>-|20|TRBD1|TRBJ1-4|TRBV7-8
TGTGCCAGCAGCTTCCTCATTTCAGGGGGCCGGCCCACAACTAATGAAAAACTGTTTTTT
CASSFLISGGRPTTNEKLFF
>-|18|TRBD2|TRBJ2-3|TRBV27
TGTGCCAGCAGTTTTGTAGTAACGGGAGGGGTTAGCACAGATACGCAGTATTTT
CASSFVVTGGVSTDTQYF
>-|15|TRBD2|TRBJ2-5|TRBV10-2
TGCGCCAGCTGTGACGGCGGGGGGGTGTTGGAGACCCAGTACTTC
CASCDGGGVLETQYF
>-|13|-|TRBJ1-2|TRBV7-2
TGTGCCAGCAGCGATATGATGACTGGCGGCTACACCTTC
CASSDMMTGGYTF
>-|17|-|TRBJ2-2|TRBV4-1
TGCGCCAGCAGCCAAGATCCTGGCGGGCCGGGGGGCCGGGAGCTGTTTTTT
CASSQDPGGPGGRELFF